This TCR beta chain appears in the sequencing data of a study of blood T cells in healthy people across ages. Study results and caveats: TCR beta diversity was tightly associated with the proportion of naive T cells.

Each of the donors had 8 to 10 milliliters of peripheral blood drawn into EDTA-treated Vacutainer tubes. About this clonotype itself: Its target is unknown.

The CDR3 sequence is 15 residues long. Trimming cost V 2 bases and J 3 bases, with 14 bases left between them. The germline V gene encodes CDR1 SGHRS and CDR2 YFSETQ. Through a sample-barcoded 5' primer and a J-beta primer mix, a second PCR was run for roughly 7 to 11 cycles. One entry per CDR3 protein, called by TCRdb with MiXCR from the 5' RACE reads. This sample yields around 500,000 distinct CDR3 sequences, of which about 28% are seen a single time; over 3.5% belongs to the top ten. These data were likewise used in another study, on T cells of mothers and their children. This second study notes: Biologically related mothers and children overlapped slightly more than unrelated pairs, a non-significant difference.

The source of this sequence is a boy younger than 10 in good health. The chain couples TRBV5-1 to TRBJ1-1; TRBD1 is a possible D gene (5 bases). The specimen was blood. CDR3 residues: CASSFSGRGDTEAFF. CDR3 sequence (DNA): TGCGCCAGCAGCTTTTCAGGGCGCGGGGACACTGAAGCTTTCTTT.